Shown below are 15 T cell receptor beta chains from a single sample sequenced in a study of PD-1 blockade in classical Hodgkin lymphoma. Brentuximab vedotin exposure varied, and every patient relapsed after autologous stem cell transplantation. Here immunoSEQ multiplex PCR was the method, and the copy in TCRdb shows in-frame clones only, minus some. The sample shows around 99,000 clones, roughly 76% of them seen only once. The sample in question was peripheral blood mononuclear cells (PBMCs), obtained before the second cycle of nivolumab. The receptors were sampled from a human donor with classical Hodgkin lymphoma.

This clone has a handful of counts. The chain uses TRBV5-6 and TRBJ2-5; either TRBD1 or TRBD2 may supply D (5 bases each). Germline values: CDR1 SGHDT, CDR2 YYEEEE. The V and J ends lost 3 bases and 1 base respectively, with 10 bases between them. The CDR3 is 14 residues long. CDR3 coding DNA: TGTGCCAGCAGCTCGGGACGAACCCAAGAGACCCAGTACTTC. The encoded protein is CASSSGRTQETQYF.

The genes are TRBV12-5 and TRBJ2-4, with 12 bases fitting TRBD1. The CDR3 is made up of 15 amino acids. V lost 5 bases, J lost 7 bases, and 6 bases stayed unmatched. Germline CDR1 is LGHNT and CDR2 is FRNRAP. CDR3 nucleotides: TGTGCTAGTGGTCCGGGACAGGGGGCTGGGAACATTCAGTACTTC. It encodes CASGPGQGAGNIQYF.

This chain links TRBV5-8 with TRBJ1-1; 7 nucleotides line up with TRBD1. Per the germline V gene, CDR1 is SGHTS and CDR2 is YDEGEE. Trimming at V came to 0 bases and at J to 5 bases, leaving 7 bases not matched to a gene. CDR3 size: 15 residues. CDR3 DNA sequence: TGTGCCAGCAGCTTGGGAGCGGACAGGTGGACTGAAGCTTTCTTT. It translates to CASSLGADRWTEAFF.

The V gene is TRBV5-4, the J gene TRBJ2-2; 7 bases line up with TRBD1. The CDR3 contains 14 residues. V trimming: 0 bases; J trimming: 6 bases; junction bases outside the gene matches: 2. Germline V gives CDR1 SGHNT, CDR2 YYREEE (reference sequence). The CDR3 sequence is CASSLEQGSGELFF. The CDR3 DNA follows: TGTGCCAGCAGCTTGGAACAGGGGTCCGGGGAGCTGTTTTTT.

This chain joins TRBV19 and TRBJ2-6; 7 bases are shared with TRBD1. The CDR3 extends over 19 amino acids. Looked up from germline, CDR1 is LNHDA and CDR2 is SQIVND (reference sequence). V dropped 3 bases and J dropped 1; count of bases not matched to a gene: 12. The CDR3 reads CASSMGRQGLGSGANVLTF. The CDR3 region has the DNA TGTGCCAGTAGTATGGGAAGACAGGGTTTGGGTTCTGGGGCCAACGTCCTGACTTTC.

This clone was seen once. This chain links TRBV5-1 with TRBJ1-1; 7 nucleotides line up with TRBD1. The trim removed 5 bases at V and 3 bases at J, leaving 4 bases unmatched. Germline V gene lookup returns CDR1 SGHRS and CDR2 YFSETQ. The CDR3 has 13 amino acids. For the CDR3, the DNA is TGCGCCAGCAGATCACAGGGGTACACTGAAGCTTTCTTT. Translated, it gives CASRSQGYTEAFF.

The rearrangement uses TRBV18 and TRBJ1-2, with D unclear. Germline CDR1 KGHSH, CDR2 LQKENI. CDR3 length: 14 amino acids. Deletions cut 3 bases from V and 1 base from J, with 9 bases between. DNA of the CDR3: TGTGCCAGCTCACCTGTAGGACTTAACTATGGCTACACCTTC. Translating gives CASSPVGLNYGYTF.

The chain joins TRBV7-2 to TRBJ2-3, with 10 positions matching TRBD2. This CDR3 contains 13 residues. Germline assignment: CDR1 SGHTA and CDR2 FQGNSA. Trimming took 5 bases from V and 4 from J; bases not matched to a gene: 0. Written as DNA, the CDR3 is TGTGCCAGCAGCAGCGGGAGGGCAGATACGCAGTATTTT. It codes for CASSSGRADTQYF.

V is TRBV5-1 and J is TRBJ2-7; D is possibly TRBD1 or TRBD2 (5 bases each). Germline-derived CDR1 and CDR2 are SGHRS and YFSETQ. The V gene lost 5 bases and the J gene lost 3 bases, with 12 bases spanning the gap. The CDR3 consists of 13 residues. For the CDR3, the DNA is TGCGCCAGCAGGGGGGAACGGTACTACGAGCAGTACTTC. This codes for CASRGERYYEQYF.

The rearrangement joins TRBV7-6 to TRBJ2-3; TRBD2 matches 8 bases. V lost 4 bases to trimming and J lost 7 bases; unmatched junction nucleotides: 16. CDR3 length: 17 amino acids. Looked up from germline, CDR1 is SGHVS and CDR2 is FNYEAQ. This chain's CDR3 is CASSSSPAGLGLHTQYF. CDR3 DNA sequence: TGTGCCAGCAGCTCCTCCCCCGCGGGACTAGGACTCCATACGCAGTATTTT.

This clone was observed a single time. The V and J genes are TRBV9 and TRBJ1-3; D may be TRBD1 (6 bases). CDR1 is SGDLS and CDR2 is YYNGEE in the germline V gene. Trimming took 1 base from V and 4 from J, leaving 9 bases between them. The CDR3 runs to 14 residues. The CDR3 sequence is CASSVFDRGNTIYF. CDR3 DNA: TGTGCCAGCAGCGTATTCGACAGGGGAAACACCATATATTTT. The whole variable domain, remainder taken from reference TRBV9 and TRBJ1-3, is DSGVTQTPKHLITATGQRVTLRCSPRSGDLSVYWYQQSLDQGLQFLIQYYNGEERAKGNILERFSAQQFPDLHSELNLSSLELGDSALYFCASSVFDRGNTIYFGEGSWLTVV.

The gene calls are TRBV27 and TRBJ2-7; 8 bases are a match to TRBD1. After removal of 5 bases from V and 0 bases from J, the junction contained 3 bases not matched to a gene. This CDR3 is built from 14 residues. Germline V gives CDR1 MNHEY, CDR2 SMNVEV (reference sequence). DNA of the CDR3: TGTGCCAGCAGTCAGACAGGGGCCTCCTACGAGCAGTACTTC. Protein product: CASSQTGASYEQYF.

The chain is built from TRBV27 and TRBJ2-2; TRBD2 matches at 8 bases. The CDR3 contains 17 residues. In germline, CDR1 is MNHEY, CDR2 SMNVEV (reference sequence). V lost 7 bases, J lost 7 bases, and 17 bases stayed unmatched. CDR3 residues: CASNPRSREGQRGELFF. CDR3 nucleotides: TGTGCCAGCAACCCGAGGTCTCGGGAGGGCCAGCGCGGGGAGCTGTTTTTT.

This clone ranks as medium-sized. V gene TRBV5-4 combines with J gene TRBJ1-4; no clear D. The ends were cut back, 0 bases at V and 6 bases at J, with 12 bases in the middle. Germline values: CDR1 SGHNT, CDR2 YYREEE (reference sequence). The CDR3 extends over 15 amino acids. The DNA of the CDR3 is TGTGCCAGCAGCTTGGGAAAAGGGTGGGATGAAAAACTGTTTTTT. Residues: CASSLGKGWDEKLFF.

The chain recombines TRBV9 with TRBJ1-2, with D tentatively TRBD1 (5 bases). CDR1 is SGDLS, CDR2 YYNGEE, per germline. The CDR3 consists of 13 residues. The germline V and J ends were trimmed by 4 bases and 3 bases, with 10 bases remaining between them. This CDR3 reads CASSLGTDYGYTF. The DNA of the CDR3 is TGTGCCAGCAGCCTTGGGACTGACTATGGCTACACCTTC.